Sequencing of this TCR beta chain was carried out in a study of cytomegalovirus exposure and HLA in healthy donors (dated by TCRdb to the late 2010s). Background for the entire study: An earlier analysis of approximately 600 of the donors reported roughly 300 Gb of sequence data and roughly 110 million unique TCR beta sequences from about 200 million T cells. Donor age, sex, ethnicity and CMV serostatus were collected together with the repertoire data. Among about 400 genotyped donors of the cohort, an average of around 250,000 unique TCR beta nucleotide sequences was sequenced per donor, of which about 19% were non-productive. Among the roughly 390 genotyped donors, more than 70% belonged to the genetic ancestry cluster associated with self-reported Caucasian donors. To decide whether each TCR beta V gene segment behaved as functional or pseudogenic, an earlier analysis of fewer than 750 of the donors relied on high-throughput TCR beta sequencing. Typing coverage varied by locus: about 620-630 donors for A, B, C, DRB1 and DQB1; 500 to 550 for DQA1; over 600 for DPA1; approximately 450 for DPB1. In a later genetic analysis, genome-wide SNP genotypes for about 60% of the 666 donors were used, and that subset was treated as a discovery cohort. An early release that covered roughly 600 HLA-typed donors contained 250 to 350 gigabases of sequencing data and tens of millions of unique TCR sequences. In a later analysis, previously published TCR beta repertoires from about 670 donors were re-analyzed and high-resolution HLA genotyping was added so that TCR occurrence patterns could be studied. The study used immunosequencing to profile the T cell repertoires of 600 to 850 subjects and linked those repertoires to cytomegalovirus serostatus. Four or five DR-DQ haplotypes were handled as single units for association and clustering because linkage in the cohort was strong. The later analysis used no new phenotypic data to find candidate immune exposures, relying instead on TCR beta sequences and their occurrence across donors. All discovery cohort repertoires had been generated on a single sequencing platform. Besides the first cohort of approximately 710 subjects, a separate validation cohort made up of roughly 120 different subjects was used. Class I and class II HLA loci were covered by the typing at four-digit resolution. The aim of the study was to test whether cataloging public T cell receptors could identify signatures of past pathogen exposure. To predict cytomegalovirus infection status, the study brought together high-throughput TCR immunosequencing, statistical association of individual TCRs with disease status, and machine learning.

Library preparation employed the immunoSEQ multiplex PCR assay. For the multiplex PCR, a mixture combining 60 forward primers for TCR Vbeta segments and 13 reverse primers for TCR Jbeta segments was used. Amplification of the CDR3 region of rearranged TCR beta genes was performed with a multiplex PCR assay on genomic DNA. On the Illumina HiSeq System, the amplified TCR beta libraries were sequenced as 87-base-pair reads. The authors' analysis ran thus. In a later analysis, tens of millions of unique TCR beta chains were counted across the roughly 670 repertoires, and around 11 million of these chains were shared by at least two donors. A nearest-neighbor algorithm error-corrected the raw reads and collapsed the reads into unique sequences, merging closely related sequences to remove PCR and sequencing errors. CDR3 sequences were aligned to IMGT reference sequences to assign V, D and J gene segments. For a sequence to be retained, at least a six-nucleotide match to both a V gene segment and a J gene segment was required. A rearrangement was called productive if the CDR3 had no stop codons and remained in frame with V and J, and every other rearrangement was called non-productive. Following IMGT convention, CDR3 was defined as the stretch from the second conserved V-encoded cysteine up to the conserved J-encoded phenylalanine. The earlier analysis of about 590 of the donors excluded sequences that lacked an unambiguous match to a single V gene segment. An earlier analysis of approximately 590 of the donors called V segments functional above 56.7% productive rearrangements and segregating when the between-donor standard deviation exceeded 5%. A statistical classification framework was built to diagnose cytomegalovirus status from the catalog of TCR beta chain sequences. In a later analysis, TCR nucleotide sequences were compared against IMGT/GENE-DB human TR gene sequences so that V and J genes could be assigned. In a later analysis, CDR3 sequences and most-parsimonious VDJ recombination scenarios were assigned using the TCRdist pipeline. A later analysis defined each TCR beta chain by its CDR3 amino acid sequence plus V-gene family, and excluded reads lacking a unique V-gene family. As a way to deal with suspected cross-contamination and a sequencing artifact, a later analysis dropped approximately 590 nucleotide sequences that were highly shared and had low generation probability. A later analysis calculated a clonal expansion index for each public chain from normalized within-repertoire ranks of inferred template counts. In a later analysis, generation probabilities were computed using a VDJ recombination model fitted to out-of-frame rearrangements, and the results were checked against IGoR. In a later analysis, TCR-TCR, TCR-HLA and TCR-CMV co-occurrence was scored with hypergeometric tests, and a repertoire-size bias correction was applied to TCR pairs. A later analysis estimated false discovery rates by permuting HLA or CMV assignments 20 times. In a later analysis, co-occurring TCRs were grouped using DBSCAN, with TCRdist sequence similarity added in when clustering inside HLA-allele-positive subsets. For co-occurrence clustering, repertoires with fewer than 30,000 or more than 120,000 public chains were excluded, along with roughly five repertoires with anomalous nucleotide sharing. TCRdb took this table from immuneACCESS and kept in-frame rearrangements with V and J called. Such tables lack part of the clones; where checked against another copy, unresolved V genes explain under half of the gap, and the rest is unexplained. V and J calls plus clone size are reproduced from that table; the DNA served to infer D and trimming. Here the sample has around 160,000 clones; over 65% occur a single time. Around 4.6% of the sample rests with the top ten.

The germline V gene specifies SGHTA as CDR1 and FQGNSA as CDR2. From cysteine to phenylalanine, the CDR3 is 13 amino acids long. CDR3 DNA is the only sequence kept; it has 39 bases, read in frame from the first base. V and J lose 1 base and 8 bases, and a span of 11 bases separates them. The paper as a whole reports these results and caveats: Immune exposure information for the cohort was limited to CMV serostatus. Most CMV-associated TCR beta chains appeared to be HLA-restricted in a later analysis, and the HLA associations seemed to be driven largely by CMV exposure. Presence/absence analyses assumed roughly uniform sequencing depth across donors, an assumption that may not hold. Some IMGT-functional V segments, including TRBV6-2 and TRBV6-3, could not be distinguished by the 87-base-pair reads and were therefore excluded. Cytomegalovirus status was reported to be diagnosed by the classifier with high specificity and sensitivity in both the original and validation cohorts. According to a later analysis, parvovirus B19, influenza, CMV and Epstein-Barr virus appeared linked to several top co-occurrence clusters. Most TCR sequences were observed very rarely across donors, whereas some public TCRs were present in many individuals. In a later genetic analysis, a missense DCLRE1C variant was associated with V-gene and J-gene trimming of TCR beta chains, and the association was replicated in an independent cohort. Linkage disequilibrium might explain the correlated functional status among segregating V segments, but an unknown experimental factor could not be ruled out. Compared with the 666-donor mean, donors in an Asian-associated ancestry cluster had fewer N-insertions in productive TCRs, according to a later genetic analysis. Approximately 16 rarely observed V segments, including chromosome 9 orphons, were excluded from the earlier analysis of several hundred of the donors because counts were too low. The sequencing pipeline was judged likely to have produced a cluster of highly shared sequence variants as a technical artifact. In this cohort, only TCR beta chains were sequenced, and detectable features were limited by the absence of alpha or paired-chain data. When HLA alleles, especially DR and DQ, strongly co-occurred, attributing TCR associations to individual alleles was difficult. Because HLA typing was unavailable for some donors at each locus, only the typed subset was used in association tests. A further reported finding was that TCR beta sequences accurately predicted the HLA-A and HLA-B alleles for most subjects in the first cohort. The study gave a list of some 150 TCR beta chains associated with cytomegalovirus. In an earlier analysis of more than 500 of the donors, most TCR beta V segments appeared in productive rearrangements about 90% or about 30% of the time, broadly matching IMGT annotations. A later analysis associated 15,000 to 20,000 TCR beta sequences with specific HLA alleles at a false discovery rate of 0.05. In a later analysis, HLA-associated TCR beta chains showed more clonal expansion and lower generation probabilities than non-associated chains that were equally common. A later analysis found that TCR association rates varied across HLA loci, with DRB1 alleles showing the most associated TCRs and HLA-C alleles the fewest. Three of the identified cytomegalovirus-associated TCR beta chains were confirmed in vitro to be specific for cytomegalovirus antigens. The authors suggested that the approach could potentially be extended to other disease states and immunological phenotypes.

The cohort was made up of under 800 healthy bone marrow donors. Cohort members were all nominally healthy when sampled, although unrecorded immune exposures were likely present. The donor tested CMV seropositive, placing the donor among the roughly 300 seropositive members of the cohort. Every donor gave a peripheral blood sample, and the peripheral blood mononuclear cells from that sample were used for TCR beta sequencing. The Qiagen DNeasy Blood Extraction Kit was used to extract genomic DNA from the blood cell samples. Turning to this clone: It has no known antigen specificity. Per-base quality was not reported, and no clone a single base away is much larger than it.

Sequencing input: PBMCs. The clonotype comes from a man between 18 and 35 years old in good health and CMV-seropositive. The chain joins TRBV7-2 to TRBJ1-2; the D gene remains uncertain. At the DNA level, the sequence is TGTGCCAGCAGCTTAGGCGTAAACGGGGGCTACACCTTC. It codes for CASSLGVNGGYTF.